This T cell receptor beta chain stems from a study of cytomegalovirus exposure and HLA in healthy donors. PCR employed 60 Vbeta and 13 Jbeta primers. Assay: immunoSEQ multiplex PCR; the TCRdb copy retains only in-frame clones and omits some. The top ten hold approximately 0.55% of the sample, which has 150,000 to 200,000 clones, 82% seen once. Study-level findings and limits: An analysis that was carried out later associated about 17,000 TCR beta sequences with HLA alleles at 0.05 false discovery rate.

Trimming removed 5 bases from V and 2 bases from J, with 16 bases in between. Germline-derived CDR1 and CDR2 are SEHNR and FQNEAQ (reference sequence). This CDR3 comprises 15 residues. As regards this clone: Antigen unknown.

The TCR was taken from a woman aged 50 to 60 in good health and CMV-seronegative. The sample taken for sequencing was PBMCs. V and J are TRBV7-9 and TRBJ2-7, with a weak D call TRBD1 (6 bases). In DNA, the CDR3 is TGTGCCAGCAGCCGACAGGCGGCTGCTCCCTACGAGCAGTACTTC. Translating it yields CASSRQAAAPYEQYF.